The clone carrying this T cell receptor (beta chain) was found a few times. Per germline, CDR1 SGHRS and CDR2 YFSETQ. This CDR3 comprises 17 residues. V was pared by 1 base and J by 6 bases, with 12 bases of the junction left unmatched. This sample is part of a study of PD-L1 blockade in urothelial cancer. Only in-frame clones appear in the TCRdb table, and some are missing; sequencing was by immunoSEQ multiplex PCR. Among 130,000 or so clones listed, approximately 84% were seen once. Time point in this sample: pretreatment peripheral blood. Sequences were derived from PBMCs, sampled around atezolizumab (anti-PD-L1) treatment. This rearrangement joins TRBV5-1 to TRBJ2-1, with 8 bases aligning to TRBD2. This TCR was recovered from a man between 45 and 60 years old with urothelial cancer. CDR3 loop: CASSLRKRELGRNEQFF. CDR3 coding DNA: TGCGCCAGCAGCTTGAGAAAGCGGGAGCTGGGGCGCAATGAGCAGTTCTTC. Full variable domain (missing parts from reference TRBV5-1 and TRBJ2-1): KAGVTQTPRYLIKTRGQQVTLSCSPISGHRSVSWYQQTPGQGLQFLFEYFSETQRNKGNFPGRFSGRQFSNSRSEMNVSTLELGDSALYLCASSLRKRELGRNEQFFGPGTRLTVL.